This T cell receptor beta chain was retrieved from a study of cytomegalovirus exposure and HLA in healthy donors (dated by TCRdb to 2015 to 2018). Concerning the study at large: An earlier analysis of approximately 590 of the donors reported more than 250 Gb of sequence data and 120 million or so unique TCR beta sequences from some 180 million T cells. An early release covering just under 650 HLA-typed donors comprised around 300 gigabases of sequencing data and around 85 million unique TCR sequences. The number of donors typed differed by locus, with roughly 629-640 for A, B, C, DRB1 and DQB1, roughly 520 for DQA1, some 570 for DPA1, and some 440 for DPB1. Because of strong linkage in the cohort, four or five DR-DQ haplotypes were treated as single units for association and clustering. To study patterns of TCR occurrence, a later analysis re-analyzed previously published TCR beta repertoires from several hundred donors and added high-resolution HLA genotyping. Donor age, sex, ethnicity and CMV serostatus were collected together with the repertoire data. The study aimed to test whether cataloging public T cell receptors could reveal signatures of past pathogen exposure. The study used immunosequencing to profile the T cell repertoires of approximately 640 subjects and linked those repertoires to cytomegalovirus serostatus. In an earlier analysis of 587 of the donors, high-throughput TCR beta sequencing was used to judge whether each TCR beta V gene segment behaved as functional or pseudogenic. The genetic ancestry cluster associated with self-reported Caucasian donors included roughly four fifths of the roughly 380 genotyped donors. HLA typing covered class I and class II loci at four-digit resolution. The study combined high-throughput TCR immunosequencing, statistical association of individual TCRs with disease status, and machine learning to predict cytomegalovirus infection status. A later genetic analysis took genome-wide SNP genotypes for 398 of the 666 donors and used that subset as a discovery cohort. All discovery cohort repertoires had been generated using a single sequencing platform. Besides the first cohort of some 670 subjects, a separate validation cohort made up of over 100 different subjects was used. Among 300 to 500 genotyped donors of the cohort, an average of around 220,000 unique TCR beta nucleotide sequences was sequenced per donor, of which about 18% were non-productive. Rather than using new phenotypic data, the later analysis identified candidate immune exposures from TCR beta sequences and from how often those sequences occurred across donors. The paper's findings and limits, for the study overall: It was suggested by the authors that the approach could potentially be generalized to other disease states and immunological phenotypes. Because counts were too low, around 17 rarely observed V segments, including chromosome 9 orphons, were left out of the earlier analysis of 500 to 750 of the donors. HLA typing was unavailable for some donors at each locus, so association tests used only the typed subset. In a later analysis, around 17,000 TCR beta sequences were associated with specific HLA alleles at a false discovery rate of 0.05. According to a later genetic analysis, donors in an Asian-associated ancestry cluster had fewer N-insertions in productive TCRs than the approximately 630-donor mean. A cluster of highly shared sequence variants was judged likely to represent a technical artifact of the sequencing pipeline. This cohort had only TCR beta chains sequenced, and the lack of alpha or paired-chain data limited which features could be detected. In a later analysis, HLA-associated TCR beta chains showed more clonal expansion and lower generation probabilities than non-associated chains that were equally common. A further reported finding was that TCR beta sequences accurately predicted the HLA-A and HLA-B alleles for most subjects in the first cohort. Linkage disequilibrium might explain the correlated functional status among segregating V segments, but an unknown experimental factor could not be excluded. According to a later analysis, parvovirus B19, influenza, CMV and Epstein-Barr virus appeared linked to several top co-occurrence clusters. The classifier was reported to diagnose cytomegalovirus status with high specificity and sensitivity in both the original and validation cohorts. Roughly uniform sequencing depth across donors was assumed in presence/absence analyses, although this assumption may not hold. Assigning TCR associations to individual alleles was difficult when HLA alleles, especially DR and DQ, strongly co-occurred. Some IMGT-functional V segments, including TRBV6-2 and TRBV6-3, could not be told apart with the 87-base-pair reads, so those segments were excluded. The study listed 150 to 200 TCR beta chains as associated with cytomegalovirus. Most CMV-associated TCR beta chains appeared to be HLA-restricted in a later analysis, and the HLA associations seemed to be driven largely by CMV exposure. CMV serostatus was the only immune exposure information available for the cohort. In a later analysis, the rate of TCR association differed among HLA loci, with DRB1 alleles having the most associated TCRs and HLA-C alleles having the fewest. In vitro tests confirmed that a few of the cytomegalovirus-associated TCR beta chains recognize cytomegalovirus antigens. Broadly in line with IMGT annotations, most TCR beta V segments showed up in productive rearrangements about 87% or about 30% of the time in an earlier analysis of approximately 640 of the donors. In a later genetic analysis, a missense DCLRE1C variant was associated with V-gene and J-gene trimming of TCR beta chains, and the association was replicated in an independent cohort. Most TCR sequences were seen in very few donors, while some public TCRs were found in many individuals.

Relative to germline, V is 3 bases shorter and J is 15 bases shorter, with 9 bases between their ends. CDR3 length: 10 amino acids, cysteine to phenylalanine. Only the CDR3 portion is preserved as DNA: 30 bases, with reading frame beginning at the first base. Taken from the germline V gene, the CDR1 and CDR2 loops are SNHLY and FYNNEI. Library method: the immunoSEQ multiplex PCR assay. For the multiplex PCR, a mixture combining 60 forward primers for TCR Vbeta segments and 13 reverse primers for TCR Jbeta segments was used. Amplification of the CDR3 region of rearranged TCR beta genes was performed with a multiplex PCR assay on genomic DNA. Amplified TCR beta libraries were sequenced as 87-base-pair reads on the Illumina HiSeq System. Concerning the study's data processing: Across the 640 or so repertoires, a later analysis counted tens of millions of unique TCR beta chains, roughly 11 million of which were shared by at least two donors. Raw reads were error-corrected and collapsed into unique sequences by a nearest-neighbor algorithm in which closely related sequences were merged to remove PCR and sequencing errors. V, D and J gene segments were assigned by aligning CDR3 sequences to IMGT reference sequences. For a sequence to be retained, a match of at least six nucleotides to both a V gene segment and a J gene segment was required. A rearrangement counted as productive if the CDR3 had no stop codons and remained in frame with V and J, and every other rearrangement counted as non-productive. CDR3 was defined by IMGT convention, running from the second conserved V-encoded cysteine to the conserved J-encoded phenylalanine. The earlier analysis of roughly 590 of the donors excluded any sequence lacking an unambiguous match to a single V gene segment. In an earlier analysis of about 590 of the donors, a V segment was called functional when productive rearrangements were above 56.7%, and segregating when the standard deviation between donors exceeded 5%. A statistical classification framework was developed to diagnose cytomegalovirus status using the catalog of TCR beta chain sequences. A later analysis assigned V and J genes by comparing TCR nucleotide sequences with IMGT/GENE-DB human TR gene sequences. In a later analysis, CDR3 sequences and most-parsimonious VDJ recombination scenarios were assigned using the TCRdist pipeline. In a later analysis, every TCR beta chain was defined by the combination of its CDR3 amino acid sequence and its V-gene family, and reads without a unique V-gene family were dropped. In a later analysis, nearly 600 highly shared, low-generation-probability nucleotide sequences were removed to address suspected cross-contamination and a sequencing artifact. In a later analysis, a clonal expansion index for each public chain was calculated from normalized within-repertoire ranks of inferred template counts. Generation probabilities in a later analysis came from a VDJ recombination model fitted to out-of-frame rearrangements, and those results were checked against IGoR. A later analysis scored TCR-TCR, TCR-HLA and TCR-CMV co-occurrence with hypergeometric tests, applying a repertoire-size bias correction to TCR pairs. In a later analysis, false discovery rates were estimated by permuting HLA or CMV assignments 20 times. In a later analysis, co-occurring TCRs were grouped using DBSCAN, and TCRdist sequence similarity was added for clustering within HLA-allele-positive subsets. Repertoires with fewer than 30,000 or more than 120,000 public chains were left out of co-occurrence clustering, as were about five repertoires with anomalous nucleotide sharing. TCRdb re-hosts the immuneACCESS table, in-frame sequences only. Its copies lack some clones; in the studies checked, an unresolved V gene accounts for under half of them, and the cause for the rest is not known. The V and J calls and clone size are taken from that table; D and trimming were inferred from the DNA. The sample records 150,000 or so clones, over 60% of which are singletons. The ten largest clones take up about 3.1% of the sample.

A note on this clone: This clone's antigen is unknown. Base-call qualities are not available, and no considerably larger clone is one nucleotide away.

In total, approximately 700 healthy bone marrow donors made up the cohort. Cohort members were all nominally healthy when sampled, although unrecorded immune exposures were likely present. The donor tested CMV seronegative, placing the donor among the 352 seronegative members of the cohort. A peripheral blood sample was provided by each donor, and peripheral blood mononuclear cells were used for TCR beta sequencing. The Qiagen DNeasy Blood Extraction Kit was used to extract genomic DNA from the blood cell samples. Sequenced sample: PBMCs. This sequence was found in a male donor in good health and CMV-seronegative. This sequence uses TRBV2 and TRBJ2-1, with a weak D call of TRBD2 (5 bases match). CDR3 sequence: CASSEVGVFF. In nucleotide form, the sequence is TGTGCCAGCAGTGAGGTGGGAGTGTTCTTC.